The T cell receptor beta chain described here comes from a study of shared clonotypes between healthy human individuals. Study-wide background: A couple of female and a few male donors aged 18 to 49 were enrolled.

Regarding the study as a whole: Naive CD4 clonotypes were shared across a few donors at roughly 4.6%.

It was across several immunoSEQ plates that each subset's genomic DNA was evenly split. For sorted subsets, approximately 180 ng DNA per replicate equaled 30,000 or so T cell genomes. Here immunoSEQ multiplex PCR was the method, and the copy in TCRdb shows in-frame clones only, minus some. The sample records 2 million or so clones, 85% to 95% being singletons. Germline loops: CDR1 KGHSH, CDR2 LQKENI. Trimming took 3 bases from V and 6 from J, leaving 9 bases between them. The CDR3 is 12 amino acids. Turning to this clone: Its antigen is as yet unknown.

This clonotype was obtained from a young man in good health. The sequenced sample was naive CD4+ T cells sorted from blood. Subset meaning: CD45RA+ positively selected. This rearrangement joins TRBV18 to TRBJ2-7; TRBD1 is a possible D gene (5 bases). The CDR3 spells CASSPTQVEQYF. Written as DNA, the CDR3 is TGTGCCAGCTCACCTACACAGGTCGAGCAGTACTTC.